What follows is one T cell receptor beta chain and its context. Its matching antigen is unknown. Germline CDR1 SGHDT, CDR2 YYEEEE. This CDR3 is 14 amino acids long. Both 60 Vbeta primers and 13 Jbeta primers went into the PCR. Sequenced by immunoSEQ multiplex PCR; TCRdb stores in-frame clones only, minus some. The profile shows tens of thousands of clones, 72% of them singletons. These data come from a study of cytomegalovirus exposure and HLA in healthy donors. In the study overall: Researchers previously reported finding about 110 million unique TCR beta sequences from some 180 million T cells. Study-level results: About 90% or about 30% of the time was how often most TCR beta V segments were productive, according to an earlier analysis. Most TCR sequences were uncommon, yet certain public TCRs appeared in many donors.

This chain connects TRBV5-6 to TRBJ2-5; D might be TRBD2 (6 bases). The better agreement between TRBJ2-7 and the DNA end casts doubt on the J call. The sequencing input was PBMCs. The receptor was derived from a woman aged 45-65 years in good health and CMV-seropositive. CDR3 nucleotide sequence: TGTGCCAGCAGCCTGGGACTTAAGCCCCACGAGCAGTACTTC. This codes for CASSLGLKPHEQYF.